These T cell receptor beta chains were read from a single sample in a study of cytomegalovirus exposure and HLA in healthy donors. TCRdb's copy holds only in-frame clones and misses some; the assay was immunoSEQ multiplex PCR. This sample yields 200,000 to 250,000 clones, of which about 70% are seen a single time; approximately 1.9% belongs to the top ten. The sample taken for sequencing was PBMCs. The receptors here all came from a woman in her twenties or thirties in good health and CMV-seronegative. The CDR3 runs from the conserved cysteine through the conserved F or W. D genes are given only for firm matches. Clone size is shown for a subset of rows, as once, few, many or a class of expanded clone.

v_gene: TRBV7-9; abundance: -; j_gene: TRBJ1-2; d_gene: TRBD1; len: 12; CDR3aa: CASSPQGVGYTF; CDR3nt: TGTGCCAGCAGCCCGCAGGGGGTTGGCTACACCTTC
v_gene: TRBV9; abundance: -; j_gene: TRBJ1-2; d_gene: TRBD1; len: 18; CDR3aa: CASSTNSFGQVDDYGYTF; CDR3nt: TGTGCCAGCAGCACAAACTCTTTTGGACAGGTTGATGACTATGGCTACACCTTC
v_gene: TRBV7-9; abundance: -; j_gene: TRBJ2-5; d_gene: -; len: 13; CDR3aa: CASSLYKRDNQYF; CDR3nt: TGTGCCAGCAGCTTGTATAAGCGGGACAACCAGTACTTC
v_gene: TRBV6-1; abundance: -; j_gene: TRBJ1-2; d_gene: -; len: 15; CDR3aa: CASSFLSDSNYGYTF; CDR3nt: TGTGCCAGCAGTTTCCTAAGCGACAGCAACTATGGCTACACCTTC
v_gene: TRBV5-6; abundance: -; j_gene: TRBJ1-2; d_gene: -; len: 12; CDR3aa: CASSLGGGGYTF; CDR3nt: TGTGCCAGCAGCTTGGGAGGAGGGGGCTACACCTTC
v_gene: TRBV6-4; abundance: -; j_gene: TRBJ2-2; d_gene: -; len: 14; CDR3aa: CASSDARDTGELFF; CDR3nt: TGTGCCAGCAGTGACGCACGGGACACCGGGGAGCTGTTTTTT
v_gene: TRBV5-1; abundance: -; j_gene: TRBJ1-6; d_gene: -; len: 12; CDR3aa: CASSYEGSSLHF; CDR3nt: TGCGCCAGCAGCTACGAGGGTAGTTCCCTCCACTTT
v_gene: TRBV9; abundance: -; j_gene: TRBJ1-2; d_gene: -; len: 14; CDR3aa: CASSVDRGAGGYTF; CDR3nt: TGTGCCAGCAGCGTAGATCGGGGGGCGGGTGGCTACACCTTC
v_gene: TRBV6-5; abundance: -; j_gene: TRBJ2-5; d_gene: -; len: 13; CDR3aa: CASRLLVPETQYF; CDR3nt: TGTGCCAGCAGATTGCTAGTCCCCGAGACCCAGTACTTC
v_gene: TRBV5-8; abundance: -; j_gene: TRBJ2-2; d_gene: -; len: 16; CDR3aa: CASSLENRANTGELFF; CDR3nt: TGTGCCAGCAGCTTGGAGAACAGGGCGAACACCGGGGAGCTGTTTTTT
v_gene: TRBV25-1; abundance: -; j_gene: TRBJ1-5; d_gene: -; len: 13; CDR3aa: CASSDRFNQPQHF; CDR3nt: TGTGCCAGCAGTGACAGATTCAATCAGCCCCAGCATTTT
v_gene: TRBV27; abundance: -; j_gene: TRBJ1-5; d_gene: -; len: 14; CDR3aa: CASSLFSSDQPQHF; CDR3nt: TGTGCCAGCAGTTTATTCTCCAGCGATCAGCCCCAGCATTTT
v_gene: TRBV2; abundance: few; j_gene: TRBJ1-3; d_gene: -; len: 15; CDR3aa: CASAKSTGHGNTIYF; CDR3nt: TGTGCCAGCGCAAAATCAACAGGGCACGGAAACACCATATATTTT
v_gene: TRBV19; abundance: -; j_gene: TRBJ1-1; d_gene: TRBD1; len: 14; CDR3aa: CASSIRGLVTEAFF; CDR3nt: TGTGCCAGTAGTATAAGGGGGCTGGTCACTGAAGCTTTCTTT
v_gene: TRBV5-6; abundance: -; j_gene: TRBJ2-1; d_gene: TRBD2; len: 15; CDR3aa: CASSPYSGGAGEQFF; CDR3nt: TGTGCCAGCAGCCCTTACAGCGGGGGGGCTGGGGAGCAGTTCTTC
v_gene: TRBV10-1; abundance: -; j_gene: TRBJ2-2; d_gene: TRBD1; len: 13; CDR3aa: CASSGTGSGELFF; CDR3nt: TGCGCCAGCAGTGGGACAGGGTCCGGGGAGCTGTTTTTT
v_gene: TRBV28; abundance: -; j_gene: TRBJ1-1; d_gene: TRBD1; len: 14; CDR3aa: CASSSSDRGSEAFF; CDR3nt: TGTGCCAGCAGTTCCTCGGACAGGGGCTCTGAAGCTTTCTTT
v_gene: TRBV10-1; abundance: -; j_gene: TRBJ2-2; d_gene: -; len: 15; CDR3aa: CASSSGSGNTGELFF; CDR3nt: TGCGCCAGCAGTTCAGGCAGCGGGAACACCGGGGAGCTGTTTTTT
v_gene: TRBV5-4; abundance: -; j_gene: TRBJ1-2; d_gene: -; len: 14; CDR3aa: CASSWSGVGHGYTF; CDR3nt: TGTGCCAGCAGCTGGTCAGGGGTTGGGCATGGCTACACCTTC
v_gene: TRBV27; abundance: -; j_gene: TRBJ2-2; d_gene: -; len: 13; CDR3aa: CASSPSYTGELFF; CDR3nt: TGTGCCAGCAGCCCCAGTTACACCGGGGAGCTGTTTTTT
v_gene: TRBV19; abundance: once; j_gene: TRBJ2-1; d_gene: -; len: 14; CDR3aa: CASSPITYTGEQFF; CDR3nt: TGTGCCAGTAGTCCGATTACGTACACAGGGGAGCAGTTCTTC
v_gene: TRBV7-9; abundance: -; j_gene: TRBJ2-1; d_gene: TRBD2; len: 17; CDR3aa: CSSSHPGAGGPLHEQFF; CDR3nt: TGTTCCAGCAGCCATCCGGGGGCGGGGGGGCCTCTCCATGAGCAGTTCTTC
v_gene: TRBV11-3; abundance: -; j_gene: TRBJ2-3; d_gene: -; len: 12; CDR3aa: CASSYYTDTQYF; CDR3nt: TGTGCCAGCAGCTACTACACAGATACGCAGTATTTT
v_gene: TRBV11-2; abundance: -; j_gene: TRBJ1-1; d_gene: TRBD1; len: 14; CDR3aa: CASSLAGTDTEAFF; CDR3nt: TGTGCCAGCAGCTTAGCCGGGACAGACACTGAAGCTTTCTTT
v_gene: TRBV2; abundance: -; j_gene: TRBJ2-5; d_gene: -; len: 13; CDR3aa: CASRTDSQETQYF; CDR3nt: TGTGCCAGCAGGACTGACAGCCAAGAGACCCAGTACTTC
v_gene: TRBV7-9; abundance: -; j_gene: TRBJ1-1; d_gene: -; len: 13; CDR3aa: CSSSLLVAAEAFF; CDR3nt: TGTTCCAGCAGCTTACTTGTAGCGGCTGAAGCTTTCTTT
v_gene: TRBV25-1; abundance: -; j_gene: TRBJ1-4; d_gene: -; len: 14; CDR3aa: CASSEAREGEKLFF; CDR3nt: TGTGCCAGCAGTGAAGCGAGGGAAGGTGAAAAACTGTTTTTT
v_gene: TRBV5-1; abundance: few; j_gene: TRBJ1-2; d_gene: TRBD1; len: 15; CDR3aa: CASSLDPTGTYGYTF; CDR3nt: TGCGCCAGCAGCTTGGACCCGACAGGGACCTATGGCTACACCTTC
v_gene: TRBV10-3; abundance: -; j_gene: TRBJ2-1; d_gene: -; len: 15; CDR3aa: CAISVASEGDGEQFF; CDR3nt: TGTGCCATCAGTGTAGCTAGCGAGGGTGACGGTGAGCAGTTCTTC
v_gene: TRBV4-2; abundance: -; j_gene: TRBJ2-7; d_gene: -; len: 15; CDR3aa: CASSQGRFGGSEQYF; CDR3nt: TGTGCCAGCAGCCAAGGACGGTTTGGGGGCTCCGAGCAGTACTTC
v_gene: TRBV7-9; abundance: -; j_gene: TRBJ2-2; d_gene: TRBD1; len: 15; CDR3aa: CSSSPWTGDTGELFF; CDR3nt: TGTTCCAGCAGCCCTTGGACAGGGGACACCGGGGAGCTGTTTTTT
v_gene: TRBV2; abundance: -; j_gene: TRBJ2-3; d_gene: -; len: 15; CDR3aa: CASSEMTGAPDTQYF; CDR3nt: TGTGCCAGCAGTGAGATGACGGGAGCCCCAGATACGCAGTATTTT
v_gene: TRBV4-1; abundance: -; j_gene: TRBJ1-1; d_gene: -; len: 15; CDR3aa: CASSQRTPTNTEAFF; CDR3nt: TGCGCCAGCAGCCAAAGGACACCCACGAACACTGAAGCTTTCTTT
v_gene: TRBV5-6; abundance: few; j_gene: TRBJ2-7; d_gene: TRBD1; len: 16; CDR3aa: CASSLVRGDRGNEQYF; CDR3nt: TGTGCCAGCAGCTTGGTAAGAGGGGACAGGGGCAACGAGCAGTACTTC
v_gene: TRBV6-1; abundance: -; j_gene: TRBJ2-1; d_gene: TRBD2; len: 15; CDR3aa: CASSEGPGGAYEQFF; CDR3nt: TGTGCCAGCAGTGAAGGGCCGGGGGGGGCCTATGAGCAGTTCTTC
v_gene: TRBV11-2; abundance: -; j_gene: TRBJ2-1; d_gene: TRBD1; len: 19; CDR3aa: CASSTTRGQGGSLYNEQFF; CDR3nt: TGTGCCAGCAGCACGACGAGAGGACAGGGTGGATCCCTATACAATGAGCAGTTCTTC
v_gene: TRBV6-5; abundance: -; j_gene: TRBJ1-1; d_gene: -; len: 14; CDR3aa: CASSWNPRNTEASF; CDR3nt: TGTGCCAGCAGCTGGAATCCGAGGAACACTGAAGCTTCCTTT
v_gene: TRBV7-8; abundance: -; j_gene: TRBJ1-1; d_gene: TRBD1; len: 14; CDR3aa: CASSPYRDSSEAFF; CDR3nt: TGTGCCAGCAGCCCCTACCGGGACAGCTCCGAAGCTTTCTTT
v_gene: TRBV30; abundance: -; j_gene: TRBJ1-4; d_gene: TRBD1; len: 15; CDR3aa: CAWSDVKGATGKLFF; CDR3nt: TGTGCCTGGAGTGACGTCAAGGGGGCAACTGGAAAACTGTTTTTT
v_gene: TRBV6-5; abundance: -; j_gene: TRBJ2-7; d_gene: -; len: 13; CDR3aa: CASSPPSSYEQYF; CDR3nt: TGTGCCAGCAGCCCCCCTAGTTCCTACGAGCAGTACTTC
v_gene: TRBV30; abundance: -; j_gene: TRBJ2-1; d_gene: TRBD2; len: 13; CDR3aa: CAWTAGGPNEQFF; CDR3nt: TGTGCCTGGACGGCGGGGGGGCCTAATGAGCAGTTCTTC
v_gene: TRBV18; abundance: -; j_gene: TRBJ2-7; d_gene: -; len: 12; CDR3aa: CASSPRSYEQYF; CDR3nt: TGTGCCAGCTCACCGAGATCCTACGAGCAGTACTTC
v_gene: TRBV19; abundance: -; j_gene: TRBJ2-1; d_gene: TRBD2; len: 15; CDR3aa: CASSPMGGRSHEQFF; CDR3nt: TGTGCCAGTAGCCCGATGGGCGGGAGGTCCCATGAGCAGTTCTTC
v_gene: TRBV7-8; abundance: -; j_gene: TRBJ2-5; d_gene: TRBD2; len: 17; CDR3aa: CASSLITGLADQETQYF; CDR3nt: TGTGCCAGCAGTCTTATCACGGGACTAGCGGATCAAGAGACCCAGTACTTC
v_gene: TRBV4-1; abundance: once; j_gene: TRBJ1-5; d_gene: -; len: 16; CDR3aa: CASSPWAQYSNQPQHF; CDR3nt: TGCGCCAGCAGCCCCTGGGCGCAGTATAGCAATCAGCCCCAGCATTTT
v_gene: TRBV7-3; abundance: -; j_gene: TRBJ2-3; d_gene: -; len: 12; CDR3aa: CASSHEEDTQYF; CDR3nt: TGTGCCAGCAGCCACGAGGAGGATACGCAGTATTTT
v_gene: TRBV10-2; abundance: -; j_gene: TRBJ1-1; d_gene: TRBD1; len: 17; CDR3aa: CASSQDRGLTMNTEAFF; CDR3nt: TGCGCCAGCAGCCAGGACAGGGGGCTAACCATGAACACTGAAGCTTTCTTT
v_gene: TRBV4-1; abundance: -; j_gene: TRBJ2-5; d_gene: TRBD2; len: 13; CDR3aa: CASSPSGVGTQYF; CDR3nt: TGCGCCAGCAGCCCTAGCGGGGTGGGGACCCAGTACTTC
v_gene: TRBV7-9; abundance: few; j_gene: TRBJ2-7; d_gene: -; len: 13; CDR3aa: CASSEDSNYEQYF; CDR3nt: TGTGCCAGCAGCGAAGACAGCAACTACGAGCAGTACTTC
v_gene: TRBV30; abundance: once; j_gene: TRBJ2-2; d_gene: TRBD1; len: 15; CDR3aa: CAWRPGTGGTGELFF; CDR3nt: TGTGCCTGGAGGCCCGGGACAGGGGGCACCGGGGAGCTGTTTTTT